A single sample gave rise to the 9 T cell receptor beta chains below, sequenced in a study of cytomegalovirus exposure and HLA in healthy donors. The PCR used 60 Vbeta and 13 Jbeta primers. Sequencing was performed with immunoSEQ multiplex PCR; in TCRdb, only in-frame clones are kept and a portion is missing. The data contain under 200,000 clones, around 78% of them singletons. Sample: PBMCs. These receptors were taken from a woman aged 30 to 39 in good health and CMV-seropositive.

The V and J genes are TRBV5-3 and TRBJ1-1; D remains unclear. TRBV5-3 counts as an open reading frame of uncertain function. CDR3 length: 15 residues. The ends were cut back, 0 bases at V and 6 bases at J, with 15 bases in the middle. Here the CDR3 DNA reads TGTGCCAGAAGCTTGGAGTACAGCTCCGACCCTGAAGCTTTCTTT. This translates into CARSLEYSSDPEAFF.

This clone occurred once. The CDR3 DNA reads as TGTGCCAGTAGTATAGGCTCGGGGGGGACAACCTACGAGCAGTACTTC. Its protein product is CASSIGSGGTTYEQYF. The chain uses TRBV19 and TRBJ2-7; 8 bases are a match to TRBD2. V was clipped by 1 base and J by 2 bases; unmatched bases: 7. The CDR3 is 16 residues long. Germline loops: CDR1 LNHDA, CDR2 SQIVND (reference sequence). The whole variable domain, remainder taken from reference TRBV19 and TRBJ2-7, is DGGITQSPKYLFRKEGQNVTLSCEQNLNHDAMYWYRQDPGQGLRLIYYSQIVNDFQKGDIAEGYSVSREKKESFPLTVTSAQKNPTAFYLCASSIGSGGTTYEQYFGPGTRLTVT.

This clone appeared a few times. The J gene is TRBJ2-7, the V gene TRBV18; D unresolved. The CDR3 loop spans 13 amino acids. Deletions cut 5 bases from V and 0 bases from J, with 8 bases between. CDR1 and CDR2 from the germline V gene are KGHSH and LQKENI. The CDR3 nucleotides read TGTGCCAGCTCAATGCAGGCCTCCTACGAGCAGTACTTC. It codes for CASSMQASYEQYF. Drawing the rest from reference TRBV18 and TRBJ2-7, the complete variable domain is NAGVMQNPRHLVRRRGQEARLRCSPMKGHSHVYWYRQLPEEGLKFMVYLQKENIIDESGMPKERFSAEFPKEGPSILRIQQVVRGDSAAYFCASSMQASYEQYFGPGTRLTVT.

The chain has TRBV4-1 and TRBJ2-7; 9 bases map to TRBD2. Germline V CDR1 and CDR2: MGHRA, YSYEKL. Unmatched junction bases numbered 3, after V lost 2 bases and J lost 4 bases. The CDR3 contains 14 residues. CDR3 in amino acids: CASSQPGLAYEQYF. DNA for the CDR3: TGCGCCAGCAGCCAACCGGGACTAGCTTACGAGCAGTACTTC.

V usage is TRBV10-3 and J usage is TRBJ2-2; 9 bases are shared with TRBD1. The CDR3 runs 15 residues. CDR1 and CDR2 (germline): ENHRY, SYGVKD. V shed 8 bases and J 2 bases; nucleotides not matched to a gene: 6. The CDR3, as DNA: TGTGCCATCGGAGGGGACAGGGTTAACACCGGGGAGCTGTTTTTT. It is translated as CAIGGDRVNTGELFF.

This clone has just one count. The J gene is TRBJ1-4, the V gene TRBV27; possibly TRBD1 for D (5 bases). V gave up 5 bases and J gave up 1 base, with 8 bases separating them. The CDR3 is made up of 14 amino acids. The germline V gene has CDR1 MNHEY and CDR2 SMNVEV (reference sequence). CDR3 DNA: TGTGCCAGCAGTCTAAGGGGAACTAATGAAAAACTGTTTTTT. It translates to CASSLRGTNEKLFF.

V usage is TRBV11-3 and J usage is TRBJ2-1, with 7 nucleotides matching TRBD2. Germline V gives CDR1 SGHNT, CDR2 YENEEA. This CDR3 comprises 15 residues. After removal of 4 bases from V and 0 bases from J, the junction contained 3 bases not matched to a gene. CDR3 nucleotides: TGTGCCAGCAGCTCTAAGCGGGGCTCCTACAATGAGCAGTTCTTC. Translating it yields CASSSKRGSYNEQFF.

V usage is TRBV28 and J usage is TRBJ1-4; TRBD1 might be the D (6 bases). CDR1 and CDR2 from the germline V gene are MDHEN and SYDVKM. V was shortened by 3 bases and J by 5 bases, with 10 bases between the two germline ends. The CDR3 extends over 14 amino acids. The CDR3 here is CASSLTGSNEKLFF. CDR3 DNA: TGTGCCAGCAGTTTGACAGGCTCCAATGAAAAACTGTTTTTT.

The chain employs TRBV5-4 and TRBJ2-2; 7 bases are shared with TRBD1. Unmatched junction bases numbered 3, after V lost 2 bases and J lost 5 bases. Germline lookup yields CDR1 SGHNT and CDR2 YYREEE (reference sequence). This CDR3 has 14 residues. The CDR3 protein is CASSLQGRTGELFF. The CDR3 DNA reads as TGTGCCAGCAGCTTACAGGGGCGGACCGGGGAGCTGTTTTTT.